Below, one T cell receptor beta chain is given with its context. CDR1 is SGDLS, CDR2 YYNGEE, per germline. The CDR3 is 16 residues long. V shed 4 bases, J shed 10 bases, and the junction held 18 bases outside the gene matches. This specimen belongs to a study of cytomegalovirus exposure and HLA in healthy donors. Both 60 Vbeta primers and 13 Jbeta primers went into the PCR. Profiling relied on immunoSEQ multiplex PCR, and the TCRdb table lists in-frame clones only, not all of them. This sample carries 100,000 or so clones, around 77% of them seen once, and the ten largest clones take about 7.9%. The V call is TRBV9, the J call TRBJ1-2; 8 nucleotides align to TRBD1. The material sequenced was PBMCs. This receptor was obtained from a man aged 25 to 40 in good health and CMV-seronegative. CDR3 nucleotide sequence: TGTGCCAGCAGCCTGACCGCTCCGCAGGGGGCTAGTCACTACACCTTC. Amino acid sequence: CASSLTAPQGASHYTF.